This is a list of T cell receptor beta chains from one sample in a study of T cell repertoires in cytomegalovirus infection. MiXCR, run by TCRdb on the reads, gives a single entry per CDR3 protein. The profile shows about 140,000 distinct CDR3 sequences, roughly 6.5% of them singletons. Sequenced input: PBMCs. Receptors originate from a human donor in good health (CMV status not recorded). Some clones in this sample may be carry-over from other donors' samples. CDR3s include the opening cysteine and the closing phenylalanine or tryptophan. Each record gives: J gene, V gene, D gene, clone size, CDR3 protein, CDR3 DNA. The D gene is left open where the match is weak. Only some rows state a clone size, as once, few, many or a class for expanded clones.

>TRBJ1-5|TRBV7-6|.|many
CASSLGTGLNQPQHF
TGTGCCAGCAGCTTGGGGACGGGTTTAAATCAGCCCCAGCATTTT
>TRBJ1-1|TRBV29-1|TRBD1|.
CSAKTGVTEAFF
TGCAGCGCAAAGACAGGGGTCACTGAAGCTTTCTTT
>TRBJ2-5|TRBV7-2|.|many
CASRRPNSAHWGYF
TGTGCCAGCAGGCGACCCAACTCAGCCCACTGGGGATACTTC
>TRBJ1-5|TRBV7-8|.|many
CASSHARVGYQPQHF
TGTGCCAGCAGCCACGCGAGGGTTGGATATCAGCCCCAGCATTTT
>TRBJ2-1|TRBV6-2/TRBV6-3|.|.
CASSSSGYNEQFF
TGTGCCAGCAGTTCAAGTGGGTACAATGAGCAGTTCTTC
>TRBJ1-5|TRBV7-2|.|many
CASSLSHSTQHF
TGTGCCAGCAGCTTAAGCCACAGTACCCAGCATTTT
>TRBJ2-7|TRBV12-3/TRBV12-4|.|many
CASRQGVHSYEQYF
TGTGCCAGCAGACAAGGGGTCCACTCCTACGAGCAGTACTTC
>TRBJ1-6|TRBV20-1|TRBD1|.
CSARDRKGQSRTPLHF
TGCAGTGCTAGAGACCGGAAGGGACAGAGTCGGACACCCCTCCACTTT
>TRBJ1-5|TRBV7-2|.|many
CASSPDRTSNQPQHF
TGTGCCAGCAGTCCGGACAGAACTAGCAATCAGCCCCAGCATTTT
>TRBJ1-2|TRBV7-2|TRBD1|many
CASSLGRTGYGYTF
TGTGCCAGCAGCTTAGGGAGGACAGGGTATGGCTACACCTTC
>TRBJ1-2|TRBV7-2|.|many
CASSSSYGTYGYTF
TGTGCCAGCAGCTCCTCCTATGGGACCTATGGCTACACCTTC
>TRBJ2-2|TRBV3-1|.|many
CASARPTGELFF
TGTGCCAGCGCACGACCCACCGGGGAGCTGTTTTTT
>TRBJ1-5|TRBV5-1|.|.
CASSLDSLNQPQHF
TGCGCCAGCAGCTTGGACAGTCTTAATCAGCCCCAGCATTTT
>TRBJ1-6|TRBV28|.|once
CASSSPSGPRSPLHF
TGTGCCAGCAGTTCGCCGTCAGGGCCAAGGTCACCCCTCCACTTT
>TRBJ1-2|TRBV7-2|.|many
CASSLPRGGYGYTF
TGTGCCAGCAGCCTCCCCCGGGGGGGCTATGGCTACACCTTC
>TRBJ1-1|TRBV7-2|TRBD1|many
CASSVDRAMNTEAFF
TGTGCCAGCAGCGTTGACAGGGCTATGAACACTGAAGCTTTCTTT